The 5 T cell receptor beta chains given below trace back to one sample, sequenced in a study of T cell changes during pregnancy in multiple sclerosis. The protocol was immunoSEQ multiplex PCR, while the TCRdb copy is restricted to in-frame clones and leaves out a portion. The sample records about 38,000 clones, 92% being singletons. This material consisted of CD4+ T cells from peripheral blood mononuclear cells, taken after pregnancy. The receptors shown here come from a female donor in good health, enrolled as a control in a pregnancy study.

The rearrangement joins TRBV7-9 to TRBJ1-1; possible D gene TRBD1, 5 bases. The V and J ends lost 4 bases and 0 bases respectively, with 12 bases between them. This CDR3 spans 15 amino acids. CDR1 is SEHNR, CDR2 FQNEAQ, per germline (reference sequence). The DNA for the CDR3 is TGTGCCAGCAGCTGGGGCGCAGGCTTGAACACTGAAGCTTTCTTT. Protein product: CASSWGAGLNTEAFF.

The chain employs TRBV5-4 and TRBJ1-2; D remains unclear. CDR1 SGHNT and CDR2 YYREEE come from the germline V gene (reference sequence). The CDR3 runs to 13 residues. Trimming shortened V by 0 bases and J by 4 bases, and 7 bases separated the two germline ends. The CDR3 DNA is TGTGCCAGCAGCTTGGGGCAGATCTATGGCTACACCTTC. It specifies CASSLGQIYGYTF.

The V and J genes are TRBV11-2 and TRBJ1-3, with a possible D match to TRBD1 (6 bases). V was pared by 1 base and J by 0 bases, with 10 bases between. The CDR3 consists of 16 residues. Germline CDR1 and CDR2: SGHAT and FQNNGV. The CDR3 nucleotides are TGTGCCAGCAGCTTAGGGCTAGGGGGCTCTGGAAACACCATATATTTT. It is translated as CASSLGLGGSGNTIYF.

On this clone itself: The conserved phenylalanine or tryptophan normally closing the CDR3 is absent here, so this likely arose from a read error. The chain combines TRBV4-3 with TRBJ1-2, with 8 bases matching TRBD1. V dropped 8 bases and J dropped 1; count of bases not matched to a gene: 6. The CDR3 loop spans 14 amino acids. Per germline, CDR1 LGHNA and CDR2 YSLEER. CDR3 in amino acids: CASGGTGFNYGYTL. CDR3 DNA sequence: TGCGCCAGCGGGGGGACAGGTTTTAACTATGGCTACACCCTC.

The V and J genes are TRBV9 and TRBJ2-2; possible D gene TRBD2, 6 bases. The germline V and J ends were trimmed by 5 bases and 5 bases, with 22 bases remaining between them. The V gene's germline CDR1 is SGDLS and CDR2 YYNGEE. The CDR3 extends over 17 amino acids. CDR3 DNA sequence: TGTGCCAGCAGTGAAAAGGGATGGCAGGGAGGAACCGGGGAGCTGTTTTTT. It codes for CASSEKGWQGGTGELFF.